The 12 T cell receptor beta chains reported below all come from one sample, sequenced in a study of long-term antiretroviral therapy in people with HIV. Running of the v3.0 immunoSEQ assay took place at survey level. Measured with immunoSEQ multiplex PCR; TCRdb has only the in-frame clones, and not every one. The sample has 15,000 to 20,000 clones, more than 75% seen once. This sample comprised unsorted PBMCs, obtained 0.1 years before starting antiretroviral therapy. These receptors were taken from a man between 18 and 29 years old with HIV.

This chain uses TRBV30 with TRBJ2-3; D is undetermined. The germline V gene encodes CDR1 GTSNPN and CDR2 SVGIG (reference sequence). V dropped 1 base and J dropped 3 bases, with 8 bases sitting between them. The CDR3 spans 13 residues. DNA for the CDR3: TGTGCCTGGAGTGCAGGCTTAACAGATACGCAGTATTTT. It yields the protein CAWSAGLTDTQYF. Filled out from reference TRBV30 and TRBJ2-3, the complete variable domain reads SQTIHQWPATLVQPVGSPLSLECTVEGTSNPNLYWYRQAAGRGLQLLFYSVGIGQISSEVPQNLSASRPQDRQFILSSKKLLLSDSGFYLCAWSAGLTDTQYFGPGTRLTVL.

This clone occurred once. The chain has TRBV5-5 and TRBJ2-3; the D gene is possibly TRBD1 (5 bases). CDR3 length equals 16 residues. Looked up from germline, CDR1 is SGHKS and CDR2 is YYEKEE (reference sequence). Trimming left V 0 bases short and J 1 base short, with 12 bases between. CDR3 residues: CASSLGRAYGTDTQYF. The CDR3 bases are TGTGCCAGCAGCTTGGGCAGGGCCTACGGCACAGATACGCAGTATTTT.

This clone was seen a handful of times. The gene calls are TRBV14 and TRBJ2-7, with a possible D match to TRBD2 (5 bases). Trimming removed 2 bases at V and 9 bases at J, with 17 bases between. Germline assignment: CDR1 SGHDN and CDR2 FVKESK. This CDR3 is built from 14 residues. The CDR3 is CASSQTPADLGQYF. The DNA of the CDR3 is TGTGCCAGCAGCCAAACCCCCGCGGACTTAGGGCAGTACTTC. The whole variable domain, remainder taken from reference TRBV14 and TRBJ2-7, is EAGVTQFPSHSVIEKGQTVTLRCDPISGHDNLYWYRRVMGKEIKFLLHFVKESKQDESGMPNNRFLAERTGGTYSTLKVQPAELEDSGVYFCASSQTPADLGQYFGPGTRLTVT.

The J gene is TRBJ2-7, the V gene TRBV4-3; tentatively, D is TRBD1 or TRBD2 (5 bases each). Germline V gene sequence: CDR1 LGHNA, CDR2 YSLEER. V dropped 0 bases and J dropped 0 bases, with 21 bases sitting between them. The length of the CDR3 is 19 residues. The CDR3 DNA is TGCGCCAGCAGCCAAGATCGGTGGGGGTTGCTAGGAGGCTCCTACGAGCAGTACTTC. Translation: CASSQDRWGLLGGSYEQYF.

This chain connects TRBV25-1 to TRBJ2-7; possibly TRBD1 or TRBD2 for D (5 bases each). Germline loops: CDR1 MGHDK, CDR2 SYGVNS. Trimming took 2 bases from V and 6 from J, leaving 17 bases between them. The CDR3 totals 15 residues. CDR3 DNA: TGTGCCAGCAGTGAACAGGGAGAGGGTCTAGTCGAGCAGTACTTC. Translating it yields CASSEQGEGLVEQYF.

Only a few counts were recorded for this clone. The chain combines TRBV7-2 with TRBJ2-2; 15 bases align to TRBD2. This CDR3 contains 17 residues. Trimming removed 5 bases from V and 7 bases from J; junction bases left unmatched: 8. Germline V lookup: CDR1 SGHTA, CDR2 FQGNSA. CDR3 sequence (DNA): TGTGCCAGCAGCGTCGGACTAGCGGGGGGGCCCAGCGGGGAGCTGTTTTTT. Translating gives CASSVGLAGGPSGELFF.

The rearrangement joins TRBV28 to TRBJ2-7; 7 nucleotides line up with TRBD1. Trimming cost V 8 bases and J 3 bases; bases outside gene matches: 10. The V gene's germline CDR1 is MDHEN and CDR2 SYDVKM. There are 14 residues in the CDR3. CDR3 sequence reads: CASSPGQGVYEQYF. CDR3 coding DNA: TGTGCCAGCTCCCCCGGGCAGGGGGTCTACGAGCAGTACTTC.

This rearrangement joins TRBV28 to TRBJ2-6, with D hard to call. CDR1 and CDR2 (germline): MDHEN, SYDVKM. This CDR3 has 15 amino acids. Trimming took 5 bases from V and 2 from J, leaving 10 bases between them. CDR3 in amino acids: CASSAPAAGANVLTF. The CDR3 bases are TGTGCCAGCAGTGCACCAGCAGCTGGGGCCAACGTCCTGACTTTC. The whole variable domain, filled in from reference TRBV28 and TRBJ2-6, reads DVKVTQSSRYLVKRTGEKVFLECVQDMDHENMFWYRQDPGLGLRLIYFSYDVKMKEKGDIPEGYSVSREKKERFSLILESASTNQTSMYLCASSAPAAGANVLTFGAGSRLTVL.

V and J are TRBV28 and TRBJ1-2; a possible D gene is TRBD1 (5 bases). This CDR3 has 14 residues. V lost 2 bases and J 8 bases, leaving 15 bases between the germline ends. CDR1 is MDHEN and CDR2 is SYDVKM in the germline V gene. DNA of the CDR3: TGTGCCAGCAGTTTAGGAGGGGCCACCCGGGGCTACACCTTC. Its translation: CASSLGGATRGYTF.

This clone was seen once. The chain links TRBV6-6 to TRBJ1-2; D unresolved. Germline values: CDR1 MNHNY, CDR2 SVGAGI (reference sequence). Trimming removed 6 bases at V and 2 bases at J, with 19 bases between. The CDR3 loop spans 16 amino acids. The CDR3 reads CASSTDPAGGNYGYTF. CDR3 nucleotide sequence: TGTGCCAGCAGCACCGACCCCGCAGGAGGGAACTATGGCTACACCTTC.

The chain employs TRBV20-1 and TRBJ2-7; no reliable D call. CDR3 length: 10 residues. From germline, CDR1 is DFQATT and CDR2 SNEGSKA (reference sequence). V was trimmed by 7 bases and J by 5 bases, leaving 9 bases between them. CDR3 DNA: TGCAGTGGTAGGAAGGACGAGCAGTACTTC. Protein product: CSGRKDEQYF.

The chain has TRBV13 and TRBJ2-5, with D possibly matching TRBD2 (6 bases). Deletions cut 7 bases from V and 5 bases from J, with 11 bases between. The CDR3 covers 12 residues. Looked up from germline, CDR1 is PRHDT and CDR2 is FYEKMQ (reference sequence). The DNA for the CDR3 is TGTGCCAGCAACCACCGGGGGGAGACCCAGTACTTC. This translates into CASNHRGETQYF.